The 15 T cell receptor beta chains in this list originate from one sample, sequenced in a study of a mutant IDH1 vaccine in newly diagnosed glioma. No antigen has been identified for these receptors. Time point specified: week 35, safety follow-up. In every dose of vaccine, 300 ug of mutant IDH1 20-mer peptide was given alongside topical imiquimod. Clones were read by immunoSEQ multiplex PCR, and TCRdb kept only the in-frame ones, dropping some. Among about 69,000 clones listed, about 87% were seen once. The sample in question was PBMCs, obtained from a glioma patient whose treatment included an IDH1 peptide vaccine. The receptors were sampled from a man younger than 45 with glioma.

The chain couples TRBV11-2 to TRBJ1-4, with D unclear. CDR1 is SGHAT, CDR2 FQNNGV, per germline. The CDR3 totals 14 residues. V shed 5 bases and J shed 8 bases, with 15 bases lying between them. The chain's CDR3 is CASSPRAAREKLFF. The CDR3 DNA sequence: TGTGCCAGCAGCCCGAGGGCAGCACGGGAAAAACTGTTTTTT.

The chain employs TRBV28 and TRBJ2-5, with TRBD1 identical over 9 bases. Trimming took 4 bases from V and 5 from J; bases not matched to a gene: 8. CDR1 and CDR2 (germline): MDHEN, SYDVKM. The CDR3 totals 15 residues. The CDR3 DNA sequence: TGTGCCAGCAGTTCGCGGGACAGGGTCCCGGAGACCCAGTACTTC. Its translation is CASSSRDRVPETQYF.

V and J are TRBV5-1 and TRBJ1-5, with TRBD1 identical over 9 bases. Germline CDR1 reads SGHRS; CDR2 reads YFSETQ. The CDR3 runs 16 residues. Losses at the gene ends were 2 bases for V and 3 bases for J; bases not matched to a gene: 6. This CDR3 reads CASSLPGTGTNQPQHF. As DNA, the CDR3 is TGCGCCAGCAGCTTACCCGGGACAGGGACCAATCAGCCCCAGCATTTT.

This clone has more than one count but fewer than ten. This chain links TRBV7-9 with TRBJ1-1; D not certain. The CDR3 has 12 residues. Germline V lookup: CDR1 SEHNR, CDR2 FQNEAQ (reference sequence). V was clipped by 1 base and J by 10 bases, with 10 bases between them. The CDR3 DNA sequence: TGTGCCAGCAGCTTAGAGCCGGGTGGAGCTTTCTTT. It translates to CASSLEPGGAFF.

This clone was observed a few times. The rearrangement links TRBV5-6 to TRBJ1-5; possibly TRBD1 for D (5 bases). CDR3 size: 13 residues. The germline V gene has CDR1 SGHDT and CDR2 YYEEEE. V was cut by 3 bases and J by 5 bases, with 9 bases left in between. DNA of the CDR3: TGTGCCAGCAGCTCGGGGGGGTATCAGCCCCAGCATTTT. Translating it yields CASSSGGYQPQHF.

This chain links TRBV25-1 with TRBJ2-1; D gene uncertain. The CDR3 is 15 amino acids. The germline CDR1 and CDR2 sequences are MGHDK and SYGVNS. Between the trimmed V and J ends, which lost 8 bases and 2 bases, there was a span of 16 bases. CDR3 protein: CASGDGGSTYNEQFF. CDR3 nucleotides: TGTGCCAGCGGCGACGGTGGTAGTACCTACAATGAGCAGTTCTTC.

The chain has TRBV4-1 and TRBJ2-3; 7 positions agree with TRBD2. The CDR3 has 18 amino acids. CDR1 is MGHRA and CDR2 is YSYEKL in the germline V gene. Trimming at V came to 1 base and at J to 0 bases, leaving 10 bases not matched to a gene. This CDR3 is CASSQASTSRSSTDTQYF. In nucleotides, the CDR3 is TGCGCCAGCAGCCAAGCCTCGACTAGCAGGTCTAGCACAGATACGCAGTATTTT.

This sequence joins TRBV5-4 and TRBJ2-7; D unresolved. The length of the CDR3 is 11 residues. Germline CDR1 SGHNT, CDR2 YYREEE (reference sequence). V was trimmed by 2 bases and J by 5 bases, leaving 5 bases between them. The CDR3 is CASSLSDEQYF. CDR3 DNA: TGTGCCAGCAGCTTATCGGACGAGCAGTACTTC. Full variable domain (missing parts from reference TRBV5-4 and TRBJ2-7): ETGVTQSPTHLIKTRGQQVTLRCSSQSGHNTVSWYQQALGQGPQFIFQYYREEENGRGNFPPRFSGLQFPNYSSELNVNALELDDSALYLCASSLSDEQYFGPGTRLTVT.

This chain links TRBV7-9 with TRBJ2-1, with D perhaps matching TRBD1 (5 bases). Germline V gene lookup returns CDR1 SEHNR and CDR2 FQNEAQ (reference sequence). The V and J ends lost 5 bases and 8 bases respectively, with 10 bases between them. CDR3 length: 12 residues. CDR3 nucleotides: TGTGCCAGCAGCCCCAGGGTCGATGAGCAGTTCTTC. Translation: CASSPRVDEQFF.

Only one count was recorded for this clone. The rearrangement uses TRBV28 and TRBJ2-3; a possible D gene is TRBD2 (6 bases). The germline V gene has CDR1 MDHEN and CDR2 SYDVKM. The CDR3 has 16 amino acids. V dropped 3 bases and J dropped 1 base, with 14 bases sitting between them. The CDR3 sequence is CASSFIGWGGTDTQYF. The CDR3 region has the DNA TGTGCCAGCAGTTTCATAGGATGGGGGGGCACAGATACGCAGTATTTT.

The rearrangement links TRBV5-1 to TRBJ1-3; TRBD1 aligns across 10 bases. The CDR3 contains 16 residues. Germline V gene lookup returns CDR1 SGHRS and CDR2 YFSETQ. V lost 4 bases and J lost 4; bases outside the gene matches: 8. The CDR3 here is CASSAGTGDAGNTIYF. The CDR3 bases are TGCGCCAGCAGCGCTGGGACAGGGGATGCGGGAAACACCATATATTTT. Drawing the rest from reference TRBV5-1 and TRBJ1-3, the complete variable domain is KAGVTQTPRYLIKTRGQQVTLSCSPISGHRSVSWYQQTPGQGLQFLFEYFSETQRNKGNFPGRFSGRQFSNSRSEMNVSTLELGDSALYLCASSAGTGDAGNTIYFGEGSWLTVV.

This clone was recorded only once. This specimen includes other DNA sequences encoding the same CDR3. The chain has TRBV7-8 and TRBJ1-2; D ambiguous. Germline assignment: CDR1 SGHVS and CDR2 FQNEAQ. The length of the CDR3 is 13 residues. V was trimmed by 3 bases and J by 10 bases, leaving 15 bases between them. The DNA of the CDR3 is TGTGCCAGCAGCTTGGCATCGGACGGGGACTACACCTTC. Translation: CASSLASDGDYTF.

The V gene is TRBV4-2, the J gene TRBJ2-1; TRBD2 aligns across 8 bases. The J segment lost 8 bases and the V segment lost 0 bases, leaving 9 bases of the junction unmatched. The CDR3 runs 16 residues. Germline loops: CDR1 LGHNA, CDR2 YNFKEQ. CDR3 protein: CASSQEGLAGFDEQFF. CDR3 DNA sequence: TGTGCCAGCAGCCAAGAGGGTCTAGCGGGCTTCGATGAGCAGTTCTTC.

The rearrangement joins TRBV6-5 to TRBJ1-1; no reliable D call. This CDR3 is built from 13 residues. Looked up from germline, CDR1 is MNHEY and CDR2 is SVGAGI. V lost 5 bases, J lost 5 bases, and 12 bases lay in between. CDR3 amino acids: CASSPNPKTEAFF. The CDR3 DNA is TGTGCCAGCAGTCCAAATCCTAAGACTGAAGCTTTCTTT.

The CDR3 DNA is TGTGCCTGGAGTGTTTTCGTCAGGGCAAGGTTCTTCCAGGGGAGCACTGAAGCTTTCTTT. Its translation: CAWSVFVRARFFQGSTEAFF. This chain uses TRBV30 with TRBJ1-1; tentatively, D is TRBD1 (6 bases). There are 20 residues in the CDR3. V was cut by 0 bases and J by 4 bases, with 30 bases left in between. Germline assignment: CDR1 GTSNPN and CDR2 SVGIG (reference sequence).